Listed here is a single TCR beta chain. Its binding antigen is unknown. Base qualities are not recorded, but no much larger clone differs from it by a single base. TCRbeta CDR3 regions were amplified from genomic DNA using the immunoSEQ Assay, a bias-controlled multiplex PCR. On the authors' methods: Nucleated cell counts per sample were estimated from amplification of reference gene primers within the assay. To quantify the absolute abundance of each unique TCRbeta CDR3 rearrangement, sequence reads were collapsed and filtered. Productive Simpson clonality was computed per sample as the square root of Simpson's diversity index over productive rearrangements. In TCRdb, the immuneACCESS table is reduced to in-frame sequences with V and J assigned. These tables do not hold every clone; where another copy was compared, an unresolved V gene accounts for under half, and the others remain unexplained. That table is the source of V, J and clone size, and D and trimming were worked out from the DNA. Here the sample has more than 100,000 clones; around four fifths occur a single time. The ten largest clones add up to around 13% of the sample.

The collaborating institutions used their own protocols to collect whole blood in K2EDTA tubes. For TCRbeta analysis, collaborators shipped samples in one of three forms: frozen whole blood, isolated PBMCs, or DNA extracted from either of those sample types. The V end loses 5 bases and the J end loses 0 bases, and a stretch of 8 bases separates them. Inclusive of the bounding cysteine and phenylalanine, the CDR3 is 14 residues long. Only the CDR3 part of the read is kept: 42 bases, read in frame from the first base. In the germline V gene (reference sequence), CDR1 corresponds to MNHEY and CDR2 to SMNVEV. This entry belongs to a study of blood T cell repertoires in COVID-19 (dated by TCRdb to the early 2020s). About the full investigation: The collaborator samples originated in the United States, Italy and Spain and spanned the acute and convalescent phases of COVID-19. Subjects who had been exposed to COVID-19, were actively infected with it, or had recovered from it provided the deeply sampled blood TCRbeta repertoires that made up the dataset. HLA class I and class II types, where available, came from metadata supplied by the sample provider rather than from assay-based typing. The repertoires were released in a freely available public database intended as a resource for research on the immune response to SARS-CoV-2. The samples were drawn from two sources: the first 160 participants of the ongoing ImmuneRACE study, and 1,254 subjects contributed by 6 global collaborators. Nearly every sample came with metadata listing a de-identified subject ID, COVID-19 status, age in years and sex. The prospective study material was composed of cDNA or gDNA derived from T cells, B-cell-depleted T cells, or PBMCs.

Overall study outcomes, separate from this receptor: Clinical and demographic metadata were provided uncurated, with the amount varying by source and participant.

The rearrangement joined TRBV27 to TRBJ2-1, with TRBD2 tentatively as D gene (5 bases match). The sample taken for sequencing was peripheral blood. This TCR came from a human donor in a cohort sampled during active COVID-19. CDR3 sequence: CASSLASSYNEQFF. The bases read TGTGCCAGCAGTCTAGCCTCCTCCTACAATGAGCAGTTCTTC.